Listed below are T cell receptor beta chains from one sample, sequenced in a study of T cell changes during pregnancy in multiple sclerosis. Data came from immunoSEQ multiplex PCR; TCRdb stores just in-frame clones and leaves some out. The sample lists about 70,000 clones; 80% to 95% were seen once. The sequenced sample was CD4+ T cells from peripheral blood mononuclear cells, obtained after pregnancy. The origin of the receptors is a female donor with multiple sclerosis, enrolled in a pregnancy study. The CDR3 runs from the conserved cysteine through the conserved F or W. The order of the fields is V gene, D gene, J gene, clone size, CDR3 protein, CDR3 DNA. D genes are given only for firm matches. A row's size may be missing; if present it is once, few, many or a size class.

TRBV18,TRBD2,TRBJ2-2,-,CASSPLPSGRASTGELFF,TGTGCCAGCTCACCGCTTCCTAGCGGGAGGGCTAGCACCGGGGAGCTGTTTTTT
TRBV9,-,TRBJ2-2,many,CASSVGAGNTGELFF,TGTGCCAGCAGCGTAGGGGCAGGGAACACCGGGGAGCTGTTTTTT
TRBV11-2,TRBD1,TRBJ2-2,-,CASSSKGGANTGELFF,TGTGCCAGCAGCTCTAAAGGGGGCGCGAACACCGGGGAGCTGTTTTTT
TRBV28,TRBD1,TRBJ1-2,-,CASSDSTGTGYGYTF,TGTGCCAGCAGTGACTCAACCGGGACAGGGTACGGCTACACCTTC
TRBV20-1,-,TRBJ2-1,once,CSARDRDEQFF,TGCAGTGCTAGAGATCGTGATGAGCAGTTCTTC
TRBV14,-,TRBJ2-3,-,CASSRSTVADTQYF,TGTGCCAGCAGCCGATCGACAGTTGCAGATACGCAGTATTTT
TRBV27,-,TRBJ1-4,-,CASSLSKGGDIEKLFF,TGTGCCAGCAGTTTATCGAAGGGGGGGGATATCGAAAAACTGTTTTTT
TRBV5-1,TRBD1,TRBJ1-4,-,CASSPNRGVNEKLFF,TGCGCCAGCAGCCCCAACAGGGGGGTGAATGAAAAACTGTTTTTT
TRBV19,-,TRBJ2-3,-,CASSIAGQFTDTQYF,TGTGCCAGTAGTATAGCCGGACAATTCACAGATACGCAGTATTTT
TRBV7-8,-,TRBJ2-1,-,CASSLGGSYEQFF,TGTGCCAGCAGCCTTGGGGGCAGCTATGAGCAGTTCTTC
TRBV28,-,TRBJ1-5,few,CASSLLGGADDNQPQHF,TGTGCCAGCAGTTTATTGGGAGGGGCGGATGACAATCAGCCCCAGCATTTT
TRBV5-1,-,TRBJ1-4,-,CASSFGAGANEKLFF,TGCGCCAGCAGCTTCGGTGCAGGGGCTAATGAAAAACTGTTTTTT
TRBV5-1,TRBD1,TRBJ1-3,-,CASSPEGADTIYF,TGCGCCAGCAGCCCTGAGGGGGCGGACACCATATATTTT
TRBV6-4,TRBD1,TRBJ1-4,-,CASRTAPGQGDEKLFF,TGTGCCAGCAGGACCGCCCCGGGACAGGGAGACGAAAAACTGTTTTTT
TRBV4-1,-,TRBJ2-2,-,CASSPRQTTGELFF,TGCGCCAGCAGCCCCCGACAGACTACCGGGGAGCTGTTTTTT
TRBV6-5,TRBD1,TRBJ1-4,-,CASSPGTGREKLFF,TGTGCCAGCAGTCCTGGGACAGGGCGGGAAAAACTGTTTTTT
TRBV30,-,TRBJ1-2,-,CASTGGKSNYGYTF,TGTGCCTCCACCGGGGGGAAATCTAACTATGGCTACACCTTC
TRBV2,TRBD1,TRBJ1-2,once,CASSGTGVGYTF,TGTGCCAGCAGCGGGACAGGGGTTGGCTACACCTTC
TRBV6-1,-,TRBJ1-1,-,CASSETTENTEAFF,TGTGCCAGCAGTGAAACGACTGAAAACACTGAAGCTTTCTTT
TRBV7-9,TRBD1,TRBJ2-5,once,CASSQGTVQETQYF,TGTGCCAGCAGCCAAGGGACAGTCCAAGAGACCCAGTACTTC
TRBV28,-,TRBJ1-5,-,CASRSGNQPQHF,TGTGCCAGCAGATCAGGTAATCAGCCCCAGCATTTT
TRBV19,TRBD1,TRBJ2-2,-,CASSDRGMAGELFF,TGTGCCAGTAGTGACAGGGGTATGGCCGGGGAGCTGTTTTTT
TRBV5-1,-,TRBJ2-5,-,CASSLNRFQETQYF,TGCGCCAGCAGCTTAAACAGGTTTCAAGAGACCCAGTACTTC
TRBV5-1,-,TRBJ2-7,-,CASFTGGGTYEQYF,TGCGCCAGCTTTACCGGCGGCGGGACCTACGAGCAGTACTTC
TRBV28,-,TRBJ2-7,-,CASGLWEQYF,TGTGCCAGCGGACTGTGGGAGCAGTACTTC
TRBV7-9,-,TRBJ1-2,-,CASSPLGGSTGYTF,TGTGCCAGCAGCCCACTCGGGGGGTCCACTGGCTACACCTTC
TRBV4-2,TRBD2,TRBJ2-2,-,CASSQDLAGGPVTGELFF,TGTGCCAGCAGCCAAGATCTCGCGGGAGGGCCGGTCACCGGGGAGCTGTTTTTT
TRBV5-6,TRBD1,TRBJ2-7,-,CASTSTGGTYEQYF,TGTGCCAGCACCTCGACAGGGGGAACCTACGAGCAGTACTTC
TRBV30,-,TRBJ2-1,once,CAWISDTYNEQFF,TGTGCCTGGATTAGCGATACCTACAATGAGCAGTTCTTC
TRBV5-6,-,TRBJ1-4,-,CASSLNSGSYNEKLFF,TGTGCCAGCAGCTTGAATTCCGGTTCTTATAATGAAAAACTGTTTTTT
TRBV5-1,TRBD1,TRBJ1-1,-,CASSLGQGVPEAFF,TGCGCCAGCAGCTTGGGACAGGGTGTCCCTGAAGCTTTCTTT
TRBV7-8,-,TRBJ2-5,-,CASSWRGSGQETQYF,TGTGCCAGCAGCTGGAGAGGCAGCGGCCAAGAGACCCAGTACTTC
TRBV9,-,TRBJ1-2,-,CASSVQGLNYGYTF,TGTGCCAGCAGCGTGCAGGGACTTAACTATGGCTACACCTTC
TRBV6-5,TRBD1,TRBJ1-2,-,CASSYGGGEGGYTF,TGTGCCAGCAGTTATGGAGGGGGCGAAGGTGGCTACACCTTC
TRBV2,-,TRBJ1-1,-,CASSPRPRGTEAFF,TGTGCCAGCAGTCCTCGGCCTCGCGGGACTGAAGCTTTCTTT
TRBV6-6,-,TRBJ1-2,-,CASGGLPPNYGYTF,TGTGCCAGCGGCGGACTGCCTCCTAACTATGGCTACACCTTC
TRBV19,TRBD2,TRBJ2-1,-,CASSLTSGGPGTYNEQFF,TGTGCCAGTAGCCTGACTAGCGGGGGGCCAGGGACCTACAATGAGCAGTTCTTC
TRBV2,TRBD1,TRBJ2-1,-,CASSRDRESYNEQFF,TGTGCCAGCAGTAGGGACAGAGAGTCCTACAATGAGCAGTTCTTC
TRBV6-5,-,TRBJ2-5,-,CASSQEAAQYF,TGTGCCAGCAGCCAAGAGGCGGCCCAGTACTTC
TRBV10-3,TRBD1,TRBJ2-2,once,CAISAGGDTGELFF,TGTGCCATCAGTGCAGGGGGAGACACCGGGGAGCTGTTTTTT
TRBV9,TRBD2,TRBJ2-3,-,CASSFSGGGSDTQYF,TGTGCCAGCAGCTTTAGCGGGGGGGGATCAGATACGCAGTATTTT
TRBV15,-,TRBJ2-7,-,CATSRPGGSPSHEQYF,TGTGCCACCAGCCGCCCAGGGGGGTCCCCCTCCCACGAGCAGTACTTC
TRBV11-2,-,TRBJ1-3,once,CASSLGVRVSGNTIYF,TGTGCCAGCAGCTTAGGTGTCAGGGTCTCTGGAAACACCATATATTTT
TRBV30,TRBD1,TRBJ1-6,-,CAWSVFGTVNSPLHF,TGTGCCTGGAGTGTATTCGGGACAGTGAATTCACCCCTCCACTTT
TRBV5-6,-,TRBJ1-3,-,CASSLLITSGNTIYF,TGTGCCAGCAGCTTACTGATTACCTCTGGAAACACCATATATTTT